The 20 T cell receptor beta chains reported below all come from one sample, sequenced in a study of blood T cells in healthy people across ages. PCR was performed a second time for about 6 to 12 cycles using a sample-barcoded 5' primer and a J-beta primer mix. TCRdb processed the 5' RACE reads anew with MiXCR; each CDR3 protein has one entry. Of about 400,000 distinct CDR3 sequences in the sample, roughly half were seen once. Sequenced input: blood. These TCRs come from a man between 60 and 75 years old in good health.

The V and J genes are TRBV10-3 and TRBJ1-1, with D possibly matching TRBD1 (5 bases). Trimming shortened V by 3 bases and J by 4 bases, and 15 bases separated the two germline ends. The CDR3 totals 15 residues. The germline V gene encodes CDR1 ENHRY and CDR2 SYGVKD. Here the CDR3 DNA reads TGTGCCATCAGTGACCCAGGGAAGGCTAGCACTGAAGCTTTCTTT. Its protein is CAISDPGKASTEAFF.

This clonotype occurred a few times. This chain connects TRBV6-1 to TRBJ2-1; TRBD2 matches at 8 bases. V dropped 6 bases and J dropped 5; count of bases not matched to a gene: 9. Germline loops: CDR1 MNHNS, CDR2 SASEGT. This CDR3 spans 15 amino acids. CDR3 sequence (DNA): TGTGCCAGCAGCGGGAGGCTAGCGGGCCACAATGAGCAGTTCTTC. Translation gives CASSGRLAGHNEQFF.

The genes are TRBV7-2 and TRBJ2-4, with 10 nucleotides matching TRBD2. The J call may be incorrect, as the DNA end agrees better with TRBJ2-5. This CDR3 spans 14 amino acids. Germline-derived CDR1 and CDR2 are SGHTA and FQGNSA. For the CDR3, the DNA is TGTGCCAGCAGCGGTAGCGGGAGGAGGGAGACCCAGTACTTC. It translates to CASSGSGRRETQYF.

The chain links TRBV20-1 to TRBJ2-5; 7 bases line up with TRBD2. CDR1 DFQATT and CDR2 SNEGSKA come from the germline V gene (reference sequence). This CDR3 has 17 amino acids. V shed 3 bases, J shed 2 bases, and the junction held 15 bases outside the gene matches. This CDR3 is CSASSGASAGVQETQYF. The CDR3, as DNA: TGCAGTGCTAGTTCTGGGGCAAGCGCGGGGGTTCAAGAGACCCAGTACTTC.

This rearrangement joins TRBV29-1 to TRBJ2-3, with TRBD2 matching 10 bases. The V segment lost 5 bases and the J segment 5 bases; nucleotides outside the gene matches: 7. CDR1 is SQVTM, CDR2 ANQGSEA, per germline. The CDR3 spans 14 residues. CDR3 in DNA: TGCAGCGTTTCATCTAGCGGGGGAGGAGATACGCAGTATTTT. This translates into CSVSSSGGGDTQYF.

The chain couples TRBV5-1 to TRBJ2-3, with D unclear. Between the trimmed V and J ends, which lost 4 bases and 8 bases, there was a span of 8 bases. Germline loops: CDR1 SGHRS, CDR2 YFSETQ. The CDR3 covers 11 residues. The CDR3 protein is CASSRMGTQYF. The CDR3 region has the DNA TGCGCCAGCAGCCGGATGGGTACGCAGTATTTT. Looking up the rest from reference TRBV5-1 and TRBJ2-3 gives the full variable domain: KAGVTQTPRYLIKTRGQQVTLSCSPISGHRSVSWYQQTPGQGLQFLFEYFSETQRNKGNFPGRFSGRQFSNSRSEMNVSTLELGDSALYLCASSRMGTQYFGPGTRLTVL.

The V gene is TRBV6-5, the J gene TRBJ2-1; 7 bases are a match to TRBD2. The CDR3 has 14 residues. CDR1 and CDR2 from the germline V gene are MNHEY and SVGAGI. J was trimmed by 5 bases and V by 7 bases; bases with no gene match: 8. The CDR3 DNA reads TGTGCCAGCAAATCGGGACTACCGAACAATGAGCAGTTCTTC. Its translation: CASKSGLPNNEQFF.

This clonotype was counted a few times. This chain connects TRBV4-2 to TRBJ2-1; 7 positions match TRBD1. Unmatched junction bases numbered 9, after V lost 6 bases and J lost 1 base. Germline CDR1 reads LGHNA; CDR2 reads YNFKEQ. The CDR3 runs to 16 residues. The chain's CDR3 is CASSPRGQGSYNEQFF. The CDR3 region has the DNA TGTGCCAGCAGTCCAAGGGGGCAGGGGTCCTACAATGAGCAGTTCTTC.

The J gene is TRBJ1-4, the V gene TRBV2; no definite D call. With 2 bases removed from V and 5 bases from J, the gap between germline ends came to 12 bases. There are 15 residues in the CDR3. The germline V gene has CDR1 SNHLY and CDR2 FYNNEI. The CDR3 DNA is TGTGCCAGCAGTGAAAGGAAGGCAGCCAATGAAAAACTGTTTTTT. It codes for CASSERKAANEKLFF.

This clonotype was counted a few times. This rearrangement joins TRBV7-2 to TRBJ2-3, with D perhaps matching TRBD2 (6 bases). Germline CDR1 SGHTA, CDR2 FQGNSA. The CDR3 is made up of 16 amino acids. V gave up 5 bases and J gave up 4 bases, with 19 bases separating them. This CDR3 reads CASSNTGTPRADTQYF. DNA for the CDR3: TGTGCCAGCAGCAACACCGGGACTCCGAGGGCAGATACGCAGTATTTT.

This clonotype has a count of ten or more. This chain uses TRBV7-2 with TRBJ2-5; TRBD1 agrees at 7 bases. Looked up from germline, CDR1 is SGHTA and CDR2 is FQGNSA. The CDR3 totals 15 residues. V dropped 5 bases and J dropped 5; count of bases not matched to a gene: 11. CDR3 bases: TGTGCCAGCAGCACGGACAGGCGCCCCGCGGAGACCCAGTACTTC. It specifies CASSTDRRPAETQYF.

The rearrangement joins TRBV29-1 to TRBJ2-3; a weak D match, TRBD2 (5 bases). Germline-derived CDR1 and CDR2 are SQVTM and ANQGSEA. CDR3 size: 15 residues. V was cut by 7 bases and J by 2 bases, with 19 bases left in between. CDR3 in amino acids: CSGRAGRIHTDTQYF. Written as DNA, the CDR3 is TGCAGCGGGCGTGCGGGCAGGATACACACAGATACGCAGTATTTT.

The V gene is TRBV6-6, the J gene TRBJ1-2, with D unclear. CDR1 is MNHNY and CDR2 is SVGAGI in the germline V gene (reference sequence). The CDR3 extends over 12 amino acids. The ends were cut back, 6 bases at V and 7 bases at J, with 12 bases in the middle. CDR3 in DNA: TGTGCCAGCAGCCTCGGGCCCCTTGGCTACACCTTC. As protein: CASSLGPLGYTF.

The chain is built from TRBV7-2 and TRBJ2-7; TRBD2 matches at 7 bases. The CDR3 totals 15 residues. The J segment lost 2 bases and the V segment lost 5 bases, leaving 9 bases of the junction unmatched. Per the germline V gene, CDR1 is SGHTA and CDR2 is FQGNSA. CDR3 DNA sequence: TGTGCCAGCAGCCCGACAGCGGGGCCCCCCTACGAGCAGTACTTC. As protein: CASSPTAGPPYEQYF.

This chain joins TRBV21-1 and TRBJ2-5. TRBV21-1 is flagged as a pseudogene. CDR3 size: 14 residues. The CDR3 is CASSKGAGLETQYF. In DNA form, the CDR3 reads TGTGCCAGCAGCAAAGGCGCGGGGTTGGAGACCCAGTACTTC.

The chain joins TRBV20-1 to TRBJ2-4; 7 bases align to TRBD1. Germline V gene sequence: CDR1 DFQATT, CDR2 SNEGSKA (reference sequence). With V trimmed by 6 bases and J by 5 bases, 7 bases remained unmatched. The CDR3 covers 13 residues. CDR3 protein: CSAPTGIQNIQYF. The CDR3 DNA sequence: TGCAGTGCCCCGACAGGGATCCAAAACATTCAGTACTTC.

The chain links TRBV24-1 to TRBJ2-1; TRBD1 agrees at 10 bases. Germline lookup yields CDR1 KGHDR and CDR2 SFDVKD. The CDR3 sequence is 17 residues long. V dropped 1 base and J dropped 9; count of bases not matched to a gene: 11. The DNA for the CDR3 is TGTGCCACCAGTGATTTTCGACAGGGGGCGCAATTGGGTGAGCAGTTCTTC. It specifies CATSDFRQGAQLGEQFF.

V is TRBV20-1 and J is TRBJ2-1; D unresolved. Trimming shortened V by 2 bases and J by 6 bases, and 14 bases separated the two germline ends. CDR3 length: 14 amino acids. Germline CDR1 DFQATT, CDR2 SNEGSKA (reference sequence). DNA for the CDR3: TGCAGTGCTAGAACCCCTCAGGAGATCAATGAGCAGTTCTTC. It yields the protein CSARTPQEINEQFF.

The chain recombines TRBV29-1 with TRBJ2-4, with 7 bases aligning to TRBD1. The germline V gene has CDR1 SQVTM and CDR2 ANQGSEA. V lost 4 bases to trimming and J lost 8 bases; unmatched junction nucleotides: 5. The CDR3 extends over 12 amino acids. CDR3 residues: CSVATGLDIQYF. For the CDR3, the DNA is TGCAGCGTTGCGACAGGGCTTGACATTCAGTACTTC.

This clonotype showed up many times. The chain couples TRBV6-2 or TRBV6-3 to TRBJ2-7; no firm D call. V was trimmed by 10 bases and J by 3 bases, leaving 13 bases between them. CDR3 length: 12 amino acids. CDR1 is MNHEY and CDR2 is SVGEGT in the germline V gene. Written as DNA, the CDR3 is TGTGCCACAGCGAGTAGACTCTACGAGCAGTACTTC. Protein: CATASRLYEQYF.